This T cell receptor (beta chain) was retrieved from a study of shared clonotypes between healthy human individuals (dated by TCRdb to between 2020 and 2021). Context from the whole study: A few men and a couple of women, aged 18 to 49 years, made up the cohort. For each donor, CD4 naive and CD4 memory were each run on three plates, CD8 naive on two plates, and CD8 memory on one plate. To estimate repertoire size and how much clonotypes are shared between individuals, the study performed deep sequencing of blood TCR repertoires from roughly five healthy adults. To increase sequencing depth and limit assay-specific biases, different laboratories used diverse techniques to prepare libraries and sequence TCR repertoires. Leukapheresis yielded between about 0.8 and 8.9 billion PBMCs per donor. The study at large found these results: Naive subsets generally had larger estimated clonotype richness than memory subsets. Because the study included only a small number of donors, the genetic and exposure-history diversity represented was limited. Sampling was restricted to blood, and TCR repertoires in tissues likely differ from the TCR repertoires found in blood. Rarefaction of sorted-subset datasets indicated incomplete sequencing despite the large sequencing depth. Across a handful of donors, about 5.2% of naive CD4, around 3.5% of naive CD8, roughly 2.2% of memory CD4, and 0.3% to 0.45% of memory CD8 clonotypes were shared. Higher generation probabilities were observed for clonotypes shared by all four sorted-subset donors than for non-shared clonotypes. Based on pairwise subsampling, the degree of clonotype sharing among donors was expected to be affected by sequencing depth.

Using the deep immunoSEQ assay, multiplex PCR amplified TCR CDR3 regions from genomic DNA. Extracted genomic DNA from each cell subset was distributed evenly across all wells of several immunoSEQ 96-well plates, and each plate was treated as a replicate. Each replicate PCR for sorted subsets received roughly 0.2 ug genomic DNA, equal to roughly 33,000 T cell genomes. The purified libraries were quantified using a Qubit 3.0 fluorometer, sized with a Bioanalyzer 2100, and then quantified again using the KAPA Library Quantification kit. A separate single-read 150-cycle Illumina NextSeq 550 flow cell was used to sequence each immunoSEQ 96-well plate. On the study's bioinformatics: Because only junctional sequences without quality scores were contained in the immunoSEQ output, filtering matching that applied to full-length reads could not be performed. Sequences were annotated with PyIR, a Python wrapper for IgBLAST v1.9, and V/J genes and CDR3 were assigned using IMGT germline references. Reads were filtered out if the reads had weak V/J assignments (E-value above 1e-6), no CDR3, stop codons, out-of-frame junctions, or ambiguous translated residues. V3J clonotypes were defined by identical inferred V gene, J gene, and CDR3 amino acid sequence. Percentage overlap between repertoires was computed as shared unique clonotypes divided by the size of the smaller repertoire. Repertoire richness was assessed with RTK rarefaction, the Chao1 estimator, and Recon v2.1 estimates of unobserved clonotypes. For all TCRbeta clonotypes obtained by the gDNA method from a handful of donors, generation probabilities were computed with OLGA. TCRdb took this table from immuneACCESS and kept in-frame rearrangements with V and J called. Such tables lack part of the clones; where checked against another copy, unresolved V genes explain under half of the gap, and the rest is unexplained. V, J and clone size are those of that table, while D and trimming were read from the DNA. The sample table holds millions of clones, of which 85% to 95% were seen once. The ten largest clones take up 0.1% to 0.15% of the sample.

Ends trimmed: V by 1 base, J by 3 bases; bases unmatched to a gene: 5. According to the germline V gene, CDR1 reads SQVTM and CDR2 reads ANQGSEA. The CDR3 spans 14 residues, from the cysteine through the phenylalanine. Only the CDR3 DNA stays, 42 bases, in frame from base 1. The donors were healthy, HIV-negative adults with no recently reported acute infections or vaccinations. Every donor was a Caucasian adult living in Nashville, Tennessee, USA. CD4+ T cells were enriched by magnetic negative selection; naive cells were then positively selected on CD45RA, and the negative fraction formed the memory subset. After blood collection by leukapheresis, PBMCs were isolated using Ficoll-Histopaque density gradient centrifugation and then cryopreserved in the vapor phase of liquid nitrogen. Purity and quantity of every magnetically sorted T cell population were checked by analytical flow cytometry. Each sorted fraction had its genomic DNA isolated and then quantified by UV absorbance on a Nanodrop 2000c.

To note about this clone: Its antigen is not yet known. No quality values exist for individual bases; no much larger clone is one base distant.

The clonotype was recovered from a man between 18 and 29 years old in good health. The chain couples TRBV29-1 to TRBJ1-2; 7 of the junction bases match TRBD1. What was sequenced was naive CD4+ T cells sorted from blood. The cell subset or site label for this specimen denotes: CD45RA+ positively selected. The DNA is TGCAGCGTTGAAGCTACCAGGGGGGACTATGGCTACACCTTC. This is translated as CSVEATRGDYGYTF.